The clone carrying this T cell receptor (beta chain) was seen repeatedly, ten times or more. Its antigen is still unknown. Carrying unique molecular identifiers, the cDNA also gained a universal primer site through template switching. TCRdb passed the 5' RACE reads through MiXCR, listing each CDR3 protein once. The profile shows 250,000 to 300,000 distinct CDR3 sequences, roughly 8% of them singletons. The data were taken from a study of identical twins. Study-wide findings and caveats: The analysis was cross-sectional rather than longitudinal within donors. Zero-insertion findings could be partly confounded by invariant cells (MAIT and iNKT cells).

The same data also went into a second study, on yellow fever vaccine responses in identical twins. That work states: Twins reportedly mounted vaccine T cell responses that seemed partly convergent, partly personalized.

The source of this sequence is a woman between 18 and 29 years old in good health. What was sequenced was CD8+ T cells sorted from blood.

This CDR3 is CASSMLGVGQFF. CDR3 bases: TGTGCCAGTAGTATGCTGGGTGTGGGGCAGTTCTTC. The gene calls are TRBV19 and TRBJ2-1; unclear D gene. The CDR3 contains 12 residues. CDR1 LNHDA and CDR2 SQIVND come from the germline V gene (reference sequence). Trimming shortened V by 3 bases and J by 12 bases, and 12 bases separated the two germline ends.